The T cell receptor beta chain under discussion was sequenced for a study of blood T cells in healthy people across ages (dated by TCRdb to between 2014 and 2016). About the full investigation: In model experiments, template switching captured roughly one uniquely barcoded TCR beta cDNA molecule for every two T cells. Age-related changes in TCR beta repertoire diversity were measured in the study by deep sequencing normalized with unique cDNA molecular identifiers. Donors of different ages were randomly distributed across sequencing lanes to avoid experimental bias. Two additional independent replicas of 1 million unique cDNA reads from the same blood draw were analyzed for two donors (one aged 18 to 30 and one aged 80 or older). The donors were split into four age groups: young (average 16 years), middle-aged (39), aged (more than 60) and long-lived (roughly 77).

From the cysteine up to the phenylalanine, the CDR3 has a length of 17 residues. Just the 51-base CDR3 DNA is kept, in frame starting at base 1. CDR1 and CDR2, per the germline V gene, are SGHRS and YFSETQ. Deletion took 4 bases off V and 0 bases off J, with a span of 14 bases between the germline ends. Donors were around 37 systemically healthy Caucasian individuals from Russia aged roughly 6 to 90 years. Approximately 10 milliliters of peripheral blood were collected from each donor into EDTA-treated Vacutainer tubes. Ficoll-Paque density-gradient centrifugation was used to isolate PBMCs, with at least 7 million per sample. Trizol reagent was used to extract total RNA from the PBMCs, yielding at least 6 micrograms per sample. For every donor, an aliquot of PBMCs went through flow cytometry to measure the percentages of naive CD45RAhigh/CD27high T cells. Summary of the overall study and its limitations: Total diversity estimates from one million sequenced T cells were considered lower bounds and underestimates. A strong correlation was found between observed TCR beta diversity and the percentage of naive T cells measured by flow cytometry. Observed TCR beta diversity per million T cells fell roughly linearly with age, and a significant reduction was already apparent by age about 43. Compared with the aged group, the long-lived group had more naive CD4+ T cells, fewer expanded clones and increased TCR diversity, suggesting age selection. Donor CMV infection status was unknown, potentially confounding age-related changes in expanded clonotypes. Bulk unsorted PBMC profiling prevented conclusive comparison of naive and antigen-experienced compartments.

This clonotype showed up just a few times. There is no known antigen for this receptor. The sample holds no much larger clone one base away, and base qualities are not on file. Libraries were built with 5' RACE. TCRdb names Illumina HiSeq 2500 as the instrument used. A second roughly 7 to 12 cycle PCR used a sample-barcoded 5' primer and a J-beta primer mix. A unique molecular identifier was introduced onto each TCR beta cDNA molecule by a template-switch 5' adaptor carrying 12 random nucleotides. Each sample yielded at least 3 million CDR3-containing paired-end reads. First-strand cDNA was synthesized from all RNA with the Mint cDNA synthesis kit, primed by a TRBC-specific oligonucleotide. After uracil-DNA glycosylase treatment, a first 18-cycle PCR used universal primers M1SS and BC2_uni_R on all cDNA. The authors' analysis ran thus. Each sample was normalized by randomly selecting 1 million high-quality reads, each carrying a distinct molecular identifier. Reads sharing molecular identifiers were discarded rather than binned into consensus sequences. MiTCR, with a Q25 quality threshold and the strictest error-elimination algorithm, was used for CDR3 identification, clonotype clustering and error correction. Lower-bound total TCR beta diversity was estimated with a nonparametric unseen species model using Euler transformation. The raw public data were reprocessed by TCRdb itself: fastp quality trimming at Q25, MiXCR clonotype calling, in-frame beta chains only. When rows share a CDR3 protein, they turn into one entry using the most common DNA and genes. TCRdb, not the authors, supplied the V and J calls. The sample table shows 1.5 million to 2 million distinct CDR3 sequences, and roughly 27% are seen once. 7.7% of the sample is held by the ten biggest clonotypes.

Specimen: blood. The TCR sequence derives from a woman aged 25 to 39 in good health. The receptor chain draws on TRBV5-1 and TRBJ2-6; no D gene can be assigned with confidence. This receptor has the CDR3 CASSPLDGNSGANVLTF. The DNA reads TGCGCCAGCAGCCCTTTGGACGGCAACTCTGGGGCCAACGTCCTGACTTTC.